The 28 T cell receptor beta chains listed next were all sequenced from one sample in a study of T cell changes during pregnancy in multiple sclerosis. The assay was immunoSEQ multiplex PCR, and TCRdb's table has in-frame clones only and misses some. The sample has about 42,000 clones, 90% to 95% seen once; the top ten hold roughly 0.69%. The sample in question was CD4+ T cells from peripheral blood mononuclear cells, obtained before pregnancy. These receptors all come from a female donor with multiple sclerosis, enrolled in a pregnancy study.

The CDR3 DNA follows: TGTGCCAGCAGCTTAGCCCTGGGGGGGCGAATGGATTCACCCCTCCACTTT. Protein sequence: CASSLALGGRMDSPLHF. The chain joins TRBV7-2 to TRBJ1-6; D might be TRBD1 (6 bases). This CDR3 spans 17 amino acids. Germline-derived CDR1 and CDR2 are SGHTA and FQGNSA. The V and J ends lost 0 bases and 8 bases respectively, with 17 bases between them.

The chain carries TRBV2 and TRBJ1-5; 7 nucleotides line up with TRBD1. This CDR3 contains 15 residues. V gave up 4 bases and J gave up 1 base; unmatched junction bases: 4. Germline lookup yields CDR1 SNHLY and CDR2 FYNNEI. CDR3 in amino acids: CASSAGQESNQPQHF. The CDR3 DNA reads TGTGCCAGCAGTGCCGGACAGGAAAGCAATCAGCCCCAGCATTTT.

The chain joins TRBV6-1 to TRBJ1-5, with TRBD1 matching over 9 bases. This CDR3 has 16 residues. Germline CDR1 and CDR2: MNHNS and SASEGT. V lost 4 bases and J lost 4; bases outside the gene matches: 8. CDR3 residues: CASSGMDRGNNQPQHF. In nucleotides, the CDR3 is TGTGCCAGCAGTGGGATGGACAGGGGAAATAATCAGCCCCAGCATTTT.

The V call is TRBV19, the J call TRBJ1-1; D uncertain. The CDR3 totals 15 residues. Per the germline V gene, CDR1 is LNHDA and CDR2 is SQIVND (reference sequence). The V end was cut by 3 bases, the J end by 0 bases, with 11 bases between. In DNA, the CDR3 is TGTGCCAGTAGTATGGGCAGACCGATGAACACTGAAGCTTTCTTT. It is translated as CASSMGRPMNTEAFF.

This clone showed up just once. V usage is TRBV7-2 and J usage is TRBJ2-2; D is unclear. Trimming pared 1 base from V and 2 bases from J, leaving 8 bases between. CDR3 length: 15 amino acids. The germline V gene encodes CDR1 SGHTA and CDR2 FQGNSA. For the CDR3, the DNA is TGTGCCAGCAGCTTAGTGGCAGAAAACACCGGGGAGCTGTTTTTT. This codes for CASSLVAENTGELFF.

This chain uses TRBV2 with TRBJ1-5; D is unresolved. CDR1 SNHLY and CDR2 FYNNEI come from the germline V gene. The CDR3 loop spans 13 amino acids. V lost 6 bases to trimming and J lost 0 bases, with 6 bases between them. In DNA form, the CDR3 reads TGTGCCAGCAGGAGCTATAGCAATCAGCCCCAGCATTTT. Translated, it gives CASRSYSNQPQHF.

This clone has only a few counts. This chain uses TRBV30 with TRBJ1-1; D may be TRBD1 (5 bases). The CDR3 sequence is 12 residues long. Trimming pared 5 bases from V and 1 base from J, leaving 8 bases between. From germline, CDR1 is GTSNPN and CDR2 SVGIG (reference sequence). The CDR3 sequence is CAWQGKNTEAFF. DNA for the CDR3: TGTGCCTGGCAGGGAAAGAACACTGAAGCTTTCTTT.

The chain uses TRBV11-3 and TRBJ1-6; possible D gene TRBD1, 5 bases. The CDR3 is made up of 13 amino acids. V was clipped by 3 bases and J by 7 bases, with 7 bases between them. The germline CDR1 and CDR2 sequences are SGHNT and YENEEA. The CDR3 is CASSLGGNSPLHF. CDR3 DNA: TGTGCCAGCAGCTTGGGGGGGAATTCACCCCTCCACTTT.

The CDR3, as DNA: TGTGCCAGCAGACCGGGACAGTTGAACACTGAAGCTTTCTTT. Translating it yields CASRPGQLNTEAFF. The V and J genes are TRBV6-5 and TRBJ1-1; 7 bases align to TRBD1. Trimming removed 6 bases from V and 0 bases from J; junction bases left unmatched: 4. The CDR3 consists of 14 residues. Germline assignment: CDR1 MNHEY and CDR2 SVGAGI.

The J gene is TRBJ2-5, the V gene TRBV5-3, with 12 nucleotides matching TRBD2. TRBV5-3 carries the ORF label, with uncertain function. With 0 bases clipped from V and 7 bases from J, the junction kept 19 bases outside the gene matches. The CDR3 spans 20 residues. CDR3 nucleotide sequence: TGTGCCAGAAGCTTGGAAGCTAGCGGGGGGGCCTTTTGTCTTTTGTGGACCCAGTACTTC. Encoded protein: CARSLEASGGAFCLLWTQYF.

The rearrangement joins TRBV5-1 to TRBJ2-6; no clear D gene. V was shortened by 0 bases and J by 3 bases, with 7 bases between the two germline ends. The CDR3 sequence is 15 residues long. The germline gives CDR1 SGHRS, CDR2 YFSETQ. In nucleotides, the CDR3 is TGCGCCAGCAGCTTGGAGAGGAGTGGGGCCAACGTCCTGACTTTC. Translation gives CASSLERSGANVLTF.

The chain has TRBV19 and TRBJ1-2; 7 bases line up with TRBD1. Looked up from germline, CDR1 is LNHDA and CDR2 is SQIVND (reference sequence). This CDR3 contains 15 residues. CDR3: CASKKGQRVDYGYTF. For the CDR3, the DNA is TGTGCTTCTAAAAAGGGACAGAGGGTGGACTATGGCTACACCTTC.

The rearrangement uses TRBV9 and TRBJ2-1, with TRBD2 identical over 9 bases. V shed 0 bases, J shed 8 bases, and the junction held 9 bases outside the gene matches. The germline V gene encodes CDR1 SGDLS and CDR2 YYNGEE. The CDR3 is made up of 16 amino acids. Here the CDR3 reads CASSVAAGGPDDEQFF. The CDR3 nucleotides read TGTGCCAGCAGCGTAGCGGCGGGGGGGCCAGACGATGAGCAGTTCTTC.

The rearrangement links TRBV14 to TRBJ1-1, with 7 bases identical to TRBD1. Germline V gene data show CDR1 as SGHDN and CDR2 as FVKESK. This CDR3 spans 15 amino acids. V shed 3 bases, J shed 0 bases, and the junction held 4 bases outside the gene matches. CDR3: CASSQRQGMNTEAFF. The DNA for the CDR3 is TGTGCCAGCAGCCAGAGACAGGGTATGAACACTGAAGCTTTCTTT.

This clone was picked up one time. The V and J genes are TRBV9 and TRBJ1-5; D not resolved. CDR1 SGDLS and CDR2 YYNGEE come from the germline V gene. Trimming cost V 3 bases and J 7 bases, with 11 bases left between them. The CDR3 covers 13 residues. CDR3 amino acids: CASSASPGQPQHF. In DNA form, the CDR3 reads TGTGCCAGCAGCGCCTCCCCGGGGCAGCCCCAGCATTTT. The full variable domain, with the rest looked up from reference TRBV9 and TRBJ1-5, is DSGVTQTPKHLITATGQRVTLRCSPRSGDLSVYWYQQSLDQGLQFLIQYYNGEERAKGNILERFSAQQFPDLHSELNLSSLELGDSALYFCASSASPGQPQHFGDGTRLSIL.

The genes are TRBV19 and TRBJ2-1; the match to TRBD2 covers 8 bases. The CDR3 totals 13 residues. V lost 7 bases, J lost 5 bases, and 4 bases stayed unmatched. From germline, CDR1 is LNHDA and CDR2 SQIVND (reference sequence). This CDR3 reads CASKLAEHNEQFF. The CDR3 bases are TGTGCCAGTAAACTAGCGGAGCACAATGAGCAGTTCTTC.

V gene TRBV19 combines with J gene TRBJ2-1; tentative D call: TRBD2 (6 bases). V was trimmed by 6 bases and J by 0 bases, leaving 12 bases between them. Germline V gene data show CDR1 as LNHDA and CDR2 as SQIVND (reference sequence). There are 15 residues in the CDR3. DNA for the CDR3: TGTGCCAGTAGCCCAGGAGGGAGCTCCTACAATGAGCAGTTCTTC. Translation gives CASSPGGSSYNEQFF.

The rearrangement uses TRBV6-6 and TRBJ2-7; the D gene is possibly TRBD2 (6 bases). The V end lost 6 bases, the J end lost 0 bases, and 15 bases lay between the germline ends. In germline, CDR1 is MNHNY, CDR2 SVGAGI (reference sequence). This CDR3 contains 15 residues. In nucleotides, the CDR3 is TGTGCCAGCAGCCCCAGGGACTCCAGCTCCTACGAGCAGTACTTC. Protein sequence: CASSPRDSSSYEQYF.

The chain combines TRBV2 with TRBJ2-1; maybe TRBD2 (5 bases). Germline CDR1 SNHLY, CDR2 FYNNEI. With 2 bases removed from V and 3 bases from J, the gap between germline ends came to 11 bases. The CDR3 totals 15 residues. CDR3 nucleotide sequence: TGTGCCAGCAGTGAAAGGACTTGGAACTACAATGAGCAGTTCTTC. This gives the protein CASSERTWNYNEQFF.

V and J are TRBV19 and TRBJ2-7; D is unclear. The CDR3 length is 13 residues. The germline gives CDR1 LNHDA, CDR2 SQIVND (reference sequence). V shed 5 bases and J shed 3 bases, with 11 bases lying between them. CDR3 in DNA: TGTGCCAGTAGTCTTGACTTCGACTACGAGCAGTACTTC. Translated, it gives CASSLDFDYEQYF.

The V call is TRBV6-5, the J call TRBJ2-7; TRBD2 matches at 9 bases. V lost 7 bases to trimming and J lost 0 bases; unmatched junction nucleotides: 7. This CDR3 comprises 15 residues. Germline CDR1 MNHEY, CDR2 SVGAGI. The CDR3 here is CASTKNSGGSYEQYF. CDR3 nucleotide sequence: TGTGCCAGCACCAAGAATAGCGGGGGCTCCTACGAGCAGTACTTC.

This clone was counted between two and nine times. The J gene is TRBJ1-6, the V gene TRBV5-4; perhaps TRBD1 as D (5 bases). CDR1 and CDR2 from the germline V gene are SGHNT and YYREEE (reference sequence). V was pared by 5 bases and J by 1 base, with 13 bases between. CDR3 size: 16 residues. The CDR3 loop is CASRDGGGSYNSPLHF. The CDR3 DNA follows: TGTGCCAGCAGAGACGGGGGAGGGTCCTATAATTCACCCCTCCACTTT.

V and J are TRBV11-2 and TRBJ2-3; a possible D gene is TRBD1 (5 bases). Trimming cost V 3 bases and J 0 bases, with 10 bases left between them. Germline V CDR1 and CDR2: SGHAT, FQNNGV. CDR3 length: 15 residues. CDR3 in DNA: TGTGCCAGCAGCTTTGCAGGGTTTAGCACAGATACGCAGTATTTT. Its translation: CASSFAGFSTDTQYF.

This chain joins TRBV2 and TRBJ2-5, with D perhaps matching TRBD1 (6 bases). The CDR3 runs 15 residues. Trimming stripped 7 bases from V and 1 base from J, with 16 bases between. Germline values: CDR1 SNHLY, CDR2 FYNNEI. CDR3 amino acids: CASTRDGGPQETQYF. CDR3 sequence (DNA): TGTGCCAGCACGAGGGATGGGGGCCCCCAAGAGACCCAGTACTTC.

The chain employs TRBV7-8 and TRBJ1-1, with D possibly TRBD1 on 6 matching bases. Trimming stripped 2 bases from V and 3 bases from J, with 25 bases between. Germline CDR1 is SGHVS and CDR2 is FQNEAQ. The CDR3 extends over 19 amino acids. Here the CDR3 reads CASSLTGPTGTVGDTEAFF. The DNA for the CDR3 is TGTGCCAGCAGCTTAACGGGACCGACAGGAACGGTAGGAGACACTGAAGCTTTCTTT.

The V gene is TRBV2, the J gene TRBJ2-5, with 13 bases matching TRBD2. The V gene end was trimmed by 6 bases and the J gene end by 0 bases; junction bases not matched to a gene: 10. The length of the CDR3 is 18 residues. Germline-derived CDR1 and CDR2 are SNHLY and FYNNEI. DNA of the CDR3: TGTGCCAGCAGGTGGCTACTAGCGGGGGGGCAGTACCAAGAGACCCAGTACTTC. Protein: CASRWLLAGGQYQETQYF.

The count of this clone is one. The chain is built from TRBV15 and TRBJ2-5, with D possibly TRBD2 on 6 matching bases. Germline values: CDR1 LNHNV, CDR2 YYDKDF (reference sequence). The V gene lost 1 base and the J gene lost 0 bases, with 12 bases spanning the gap. This CDR3 spans 16 amino acids. As DNA, the CDR3 is TGTGCCACCAGCAGAGGCGGCGCGGGGAACCAAGAGACCCAGTACTTC. Its protein product is CATSRGGAGNQETQYF.

This clone has a single count. The chain recombines TRBV7-8 with TRBJ2-1, with 9 bases matching TRBD2. J gave up 9 bases and V 3 bases, and 3 bases lay outside the gene matches. This CDR3 is built from 13 residues. Germline values: CDR1 SGHVS, CDR2 FQNEAQ. For the CDR3, the DNA is TGTGCCAGCAGCTTGGCGGGGGGGATTGAGCAGTTCTTC. It encodes CASSLAGGIEQFF.